This T cell receptor (beta chain) stems from a study of PD-1 blockade in classical Hodgkin lymphoma. Study observations and caveats: Complete responders showed a baseline diversity that resembled the diversity of newly diagnosed patients.

Regarding this clone: Its antigen is undetermined.

CDR3 length: 12 residues. V was trimmed by 3 bases and J by 1 base, leaving 3 bases between them. The germline V gene encodes CDR1 MDHEN and CDR2 SYDVKM. Profiled with immunoSEQ multiplex PCR; TCRdb holds only in-frame clones, not every one. Of tens of thousands of clones detected, about three quarters appear once; the ten largest clones hold approximately 12%. This sample's time point: cycle 4 day 1 (C4D1), after 6 weeks of nivolumab. Every patient experienced relapse after autologous stem cell transplantation, and brentuximab vedotin exposure varied. Specimen: peripheral blood mononuclear cells (PBMCs), collected before the fourth cycle of nivolumab. V and J are TRBV28 and TRBJ1-2, with D hard to call. This clonotype was sampled from a human donor with classical Hodgkin lymphoma. The CDR3 is CASSLFNYGYTF. The CDR3 nucleotides are TGTGCCAGCAGTTTGTTTAACTATGGCTACACCTTC.